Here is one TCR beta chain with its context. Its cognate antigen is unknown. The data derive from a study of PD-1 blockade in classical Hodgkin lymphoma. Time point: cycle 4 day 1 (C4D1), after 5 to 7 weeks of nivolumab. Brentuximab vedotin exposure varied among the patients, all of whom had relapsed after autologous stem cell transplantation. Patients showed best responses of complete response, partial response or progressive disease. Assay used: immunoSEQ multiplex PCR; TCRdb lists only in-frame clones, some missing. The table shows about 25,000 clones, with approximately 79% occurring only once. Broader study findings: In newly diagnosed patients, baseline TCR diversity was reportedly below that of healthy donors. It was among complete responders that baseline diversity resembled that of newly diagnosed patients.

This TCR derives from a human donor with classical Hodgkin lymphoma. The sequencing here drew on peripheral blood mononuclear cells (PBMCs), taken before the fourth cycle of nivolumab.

CDR3 coding DNA: TGTGCCAGCAGTGGGAACCGGATGAACACTGAAGCTTTCTTT. Amino acid sequence: CASSGNRMNTEAFF. The chain carries TRBV6-4 and TRBJ1-1; D is unclear. Germline CDR1 MRHNA, CDR2 SNTAGT. The CDR3 has 14 amino acids. V was cut by 4 bases and J by 0 bases, with 9 bases left in between.